Below are 30 T cell receptor beta chains sequenced from a single sample in a study of T cell changes during pregnancy in multiple sclerosis. Repertoires were generated with immunoSEQ multiplex PCR, while TCRdb's copy carries only in-frame clones and drops some. The sample includes 93,000 or so clones, roughly 93% of them seen just once. The source material was peripheral blood, sampled after pregnancy. Source of these receptors: a female donor with multiple sclerosis, enrolled in a pregnancy study.

The chain links TRBV10-3 to TRBJ2-2, with unresolved D. CDR3 size: 12 residues. Germline CDR1 ENHRY, CDR2 SYGVKD. Trimming shortened V by 1 base and J by 7 bases, and 4 bases separated the two germline ends. Here the CDR3 reads CAISEFIGELFF. In DNA form, the CDR3 reads TGTGCCATCAGTGAGTTTATCGGGGAGCTGTTTTTT.

This chain connects TRBV2 to TRBJ2-2; 13 bases are shared with TRBD2. Germline values: CDR1 SNHLY, CDR2 FYNNEI. The CDR3 contains 15 residues. V lost 6 bases to trimming and J lost 2 bases; unmatched junction nucleotides: 0. The CDR3 sequence: CASRGLAGNTGELFF. The CDR3 DNA sequence: TGTGCCAGCAGGGGACTAGCGGGAAACACCGGGGAGCTGTTTTTT.

The V and J genes are TRBV29-1 and TRBJ1-2; perhaps TRBD1 as D (6 bases). The V end lost 1 base, the J end lost 4 bases, and 13 bases lay between the germline ends. The CDR3 loop spans 14 amino acids. The V gene's germline CDR1 is SQVTM and CDR2 ANQGSEA. The CDR3: CSVEGGRGPYGYTF. CDR3 DNA: TGCAGCGTTGAAGGGGGCAGGGGACCCTATGGCTACACCTTC.

V is TRBV5-8 and J is TRBJ2-5, with TRBD1 as a possible D gene (5 bases). The CDR3 contains 14 residues. V lost 4 bases and J lost 1, with 11 bases in between. Germline CDR1 is SGHTS and CDR2 is YDEGEE. CDR3 coding DNA: TGTGCCAGCAGCCCGGACACCTTCCAAGAGACCCAGTACTTC. Its protein product is CASSPDTFQETQYF.

The rearrangement joins TRBV9 to TRBJ2-5, with 8 bases fitting TRBD2. This CDR3 comprises 15 residues. Germline CDR1 SGDLS, CDR2 YYNGEE. V trimming: 2 bases; J trimming: 2 bases; junction bases outside the gene matches: 5. The CDR3 bases are TGTGCCAGCAGCGTTTCCGGGACTAGGCAAGAGACCCAGTACTTC. This codes for CASSVSGTRQETQYF.

J is TRBJ1-2 and V is TRBV9; 7 bases match TRBD1. CDR3 length: 15 residues. Trimming cost V 4 bases and J 7 bases; bases outside gene matches: 13. From germline, CDR1 is SGDLS and CDR2 YYNGEE. This chain's CDR3 is CASSFGDSPMSGYTF. In DNA, the CDR3 is TGTGCCAGCAGCTTTGGGGACAGCCCCATGTCTGGCTACACCTTC.

A remark on this clone: At one end, the junction sequence differs from germline, possibly due to a read error. The chain is built from TRBV27 and TRBJ1-4; tentative D call: TRBD1 (5 bases). Germline assignment: CDR1 MNHEY and CDR2 SMNVEV (reference sequence). CDR3 size: 14 residues. CDR3 region: CASRDTSTNEKLFF. The CDR3 region has the DNA TGTGCCAGCAGGGACACTTCAACGAATGAAAAACTGTTTTTT.

Of note for this clone: Other DNA variants within this sample encode the same CDR3. The rearrangement links TRBV18 to TRBJ2-7, with no clear D. V lost 0 bases and J lost 1, with 4 bases in between. This CDR3 is built from 13 residues. Germline V gives CDR1 KGHSH, CDR2 LQKENI. CDR3 protein: CASSPPSSYEQYF. CDR3 sequence (DNA): TGTGCCAGCTCACCACCATCATCCTACGAGCAGTACTTC.

The gene calls are TRBV19 and TRBJ1-1; the D is unclear. CDR3 length equals 12 residues. The V end was cut by 6 bases, the J end by 0 bases, with 5 bases between. The V gene's germline CDR1 is LNHDA and CDR2 SQIVND (reference sequence). CDR3: CASRQLNTEAFF. The CDR3 DNA follows: TGTGCCAGTAGACAGTTGAACACTGAAGCTTTCTTT.

The chain joins TRBV28 to TRBJ2-4, with a tentative D call TRBD1 (6 bases). Between the trimmed V and J ends, which lost 4 bases and 0 bases, there was a span of 16 bases. Germline-derived CDR1 and CDR2 are MDHEN and SYDVKM. CDR3 length equals 17 residues. CDR3 protein: CASSSKGLDRAKNIQYF. The CDR3 bases are TGTGCCAGCAGTTCCAAGGGCCTGGACAGAGCCAAAAACATTCAGTACTTC. Drawing the rest from reference TRBV28 and TRBJ2-4, the complete variable domain is DVKVTQSSRYLVKRTGEKVFLECVQDMDHENMFWYRQDPGLGLRLIYFSYDVKMKEKGDIPEGYSVSREKKERFSLILESASTNQTSMYLCASSSKGLDRAKNIQYFGAGTRLSVL.

The chain recombines TRBV19 with TRBJ1-4; D may be TRBD1 (5 bases). The length of the CDR3 is 16 residues. The germline V gene has CDR1 LNHDA and CDR2 SQIVND (reference sequence). Trimming took 0 bases from V and 2 from J, leaving 10 bases between them. CDR3 loop: CASSIDLRGTNEKLFF. The CDR3, as DNA: TGTGCCAGTAGTATAGATCTGCGGGGGACTAATGAAAAACTGTTTTTT.

The CDR3 sequence is CASREGGPYNEQFF. In DNA form, the CDR3 reads TGTGCCAGCAGGGAGGGAGGCCCCTACAATGAGCAGTTCTTC. The chain combines TRBV6-1 with TRBJ2-1; a weak D match, TRBD2 (6 bases). This CDR3 contains 14 residues. Deletions cut 6 bases from V and 2 bases from J, with 11 bases between. Germline V CDR1 and CDR2: MNHNS, SASEGT.

This chain connects TRBV30 to TRBJ2-2, with 12 positions matching TRBD2. Germline trimming cut 1 base from V and 7 bases from J; bases unmatched to any gene: 13. CDR3 length: 18 residues. The germline CDR1 and CDR2 sequences are GTSNPN and SVGIG (reference sequence). CDR3 protein: CAWSAPLPASGRVGELFF. In nucleotides, the CDR3 is TGTGCCTGGAGTGCTCCCCTTCCGGCTAGCGGGAGGGTCGGGGAGCTGTTTTTT.

This clone was observed a single time. This chain connects TRBV28 to TRBJ1-5, with unresolved D. There are 12 residues in the CDR3. Trimming removed 4 bases from V and 4 bases from J, with 5 bases in between. Germline V gene sequence: CDR1 MDHEN, CDR2 SYDVKM. CDR3 in DNA: TGTGCCAGCAGTTCCGGGAATCAGCCCCAGCATTTT. This encodes CASSSGNQPQHF.

The rearrangement links TRBV2 to TRBJ2-6; 8 bases map to TRBD1. This CDR3 region has 17 residues. J gave up 0 bases and V 6 bases, and 7 bases lay outside the gene matches. Germline V gives CDR1 SNHLY, CDR2 FYNNEI. CDR3 residues: CASSRDRISSGANVLTF. The DNA for the CDR3 is TGTGCCAGCAGCCGGGACAGGATAAGCTCTGGGGCCAACGTCCTGACTTTC.

The chain has TRBV6-6 and TRBJ1-1; D perhaps matches TRBD1 (5 bases). CDR3 length: 16 amino acids. V lost 6 bases and J lost 4, with 21 bases in between. The germline V gene encodes CDR1 MNHNY and CDR2 SVGAGI (reference sequence). CDR3 loop: CASRQVSPQKGTEAFF. In nucleotides, the CDR3 is TGTGCCAGCAGACAGGTCTCCCCCCAAAAGGGCACTGAAGCTTTCTTT.

V gene TRBV19 combines with J gene TRBJ2-7, with 7 bases identical to TRBD1. The trim removed 7 bases at V and 2 bases at J, leaving 11 bases unmatched. The CDR3 has 15 amino acids. Looked up from germline, CDR1 is LNHDA and CDR2 is SQIVND (reference sequence). The CDR3 DNA follows: TGTGCCAGTACCACCTACCCGGGACAGCCCTACGAGCAGTACTTC. Translated, it gives CASTTYPGQPYEQYF.

V is TRBV27 and J is TRBJ1-2; D gene ambiguous. This CDR3 has 15 amino acids. Per germline, CDR1 MNHEY and CDR2 SMNVEV (reference sequence). Trimming removed 7 bases at V and 5 bases at J, with 20 bases between. This chain's CDR3 is CASTPGSPTIYGYTF. CDR3 nucleotides: TGTGCCAGCACCCCCGGCTCCCCGACAATTTATGGCTACACCTTC.

With regard to this clone: Other DNA sequences within the sample encode an identical CDR3. The chain links TRBV19 to TRBJ1-5; TRBD1 might be the D (5 bases). The germline gives CDR1 LNHDA, CDR2 SQIVND (reference sequence). The CDR3 runs to 14 residues. The V and J ends lost 9 bases and 0 bases respectively, with 12 bases between them. CDR3 coding DNA: TGTGCCAGCCGGGGCGGGGGTAGCAATCAGCCCCAGCATTTT. Translation gives CASRGGGSNQPQHF.

This chain uses TRBV4-1 with TRBJ2-2; TRBD2 matches 10 bases. Germline lookup yields CDR1 MGHRA and CDR2 YSYEKL. This CDR3 contains 17 residues. V lost 3 bases, J lost 2 bases, and 6 bases stayed unmatched. The CDR3 loop is CASSHVAGGLNTGELFF. CDR3 DNA: TGCGCCAGCAGCCACGTAGCGGGGGGCCTTAACACCGGGGAGCTGTTTTTT.

The chain uses TRBV2 and TRBJ2-7, with unresolved D. V lost 6 bases and J 1 base, leaving 7 bases between the germline ends. Per germline, CDR1 SNHLY and CDR2 FYNNEI. The CDR3 has 12 residues. In DNA, the CDR3 is TGTGCCAGCAGCATGAGATCCTACGAGCAGTACTTC. This translates into CASSMRSYEQYF.

This chain connects TRBV10-3 to TRBJ1-3; no reliable D call. Trimming pared 2 bases from V and 4 bases from J, leaving 6 bases between. The germline V gene has CDR1 ENHRY and CDR2 SYGVKD. The length of the CDR3 is 13 residues. Here the CDR3 DNA reads TGTGCCATCAGTGAGGCGCCCGGAAACACCATATATTTT. Protein product: CAISEAPGNTIYF.

This chain uses TRBV27 with TRBJ2-7; TRBD2 agrees at 8 bases. CDR1 MNHEY and CDR2 SMNVEV come from the germline V gene (reference sequence). V shed 6 bases and J 6 bases; nucleotides not matched to a gene: 13. The CDR3 consists of 15 residues. CDR3 loop: CASRIGGREDREQYF. Written as DNA, the CDR3 is TGTGCCAGCAGAATAGGGGGGCGGGAGGATCGCGAGCAGTACTTC.

V gene TRBV5-1 combines with J gene TRBJ2-1; 9 nucleotides agree with TRBD1. Germline CDR1 is SGHRS and CDR2 is YFSETQ. This CDR3 is built from 15 residues. V trimming: 4 bases; J trimming: 3 bases; junction bases outside the gene matches: 5. The CDR3: CASSAGTGNYNEQFF. The CDR3, as DNA: TGCGCCAGCAGCGCCGGGACAGGGAACTACAATGAGCAGTTCTTC.

The chain recombines TRBV11-2 with TRBJ2-7; the D gene is possibly TRBD1 (5 bases). The V end lost 4 bases, the J end lost 3 bases, and 13 bases lay between the germline ends. Per the germline V gene, CDR1 is SGHAT and CDR2 is FQNNGV. This CDR3 region has 14 residues. The DNA of the CDR3 is TGTGCCAGCAGCTCGACCTTAGGGGACTACGAGCAGTACTTC. It translates to CASSSTLGDYEQYF.

V gene TRBV7-9 combines with J gene TRBJ1-4; 7 nucleotides line up with TRBD1. The ends lost 4 bases at V and 7 bases at J; junction bases unmatched: 9. The CDR3 extends over 15 amino acids. Germline CDR1 and CDR2: SEHNR and FQNEAQ (reference sequence). Written as DNA, the CDR3 is TGTGCCAGCAGCTCGCTACAGGGGTTGGGTGAAAAACTGTTTTTT. It codes for CASSSLQGLGEKLFF.

CDR3 in DNA: TGTGCCAGCAGTGACTCGACACAGCATAATGAAAAACTGTTTTTT. Amino acids: CASSDSTQHNEKLFF. The rearrangement links TRBV6-4 to TRBJ1-4, with D hard to call. The CDR3 sequence is 15 residues long. V was shortened by 0 bases and J by 4 bases, with 9 bases between the two germline ends. Germline V CDR1 and CDR2: MRHNA, SNTAGT.

The rearrangement links TRBV9 to TRBJ2-7, with 9 bases matching TRBD2. This CDR3 contains 16 residues. From germline, CDR1 is SGDLS and CDR2 YYNGEE. V gave up 3 bases and J gave up 1 base; unmatched junction bases: 8. CDR3 region: CASSDHGTSSSYEQYF. The DNA for the CDR3 is TGTGCCAGCAGCGATCACGGGACTAGCTCGTCCTACGAGCAGTACTTC. Filled out from reference TRBV9 and TRBJ2-7, the complete variable domain reads DSGVTQTPKHLITATGQRVTLRCSPRSGDLSVYWYQQSLDQGLQFLIQYYNGEERAKGNILERFSAQQFPDLHSELNLSSLELGDSALYFCASSDHGTSSSYEQYFGPGTRLTVT.

V is TRBV7-2 and J is TRBJ1-2, with D maybe TRBD1 (5 bases). CDR1 and CDR2 (germline): SGHTA, FQGNSA. The length of the CDR3 is 15 residues. Trimming removed 1 base from V and 0 bases from J, with 9 bases in between. CDR3 sequence reads: CASSLETGANYGYTF. In DNA form, the CDR3 reads TGTGCCAGCAGCTTAGAAACAGGTGCTAACTATGGCTACACCTTC.

The chain recombines TRBV19 with TRBJ1-5; 7 bases map to TRBD1. The CDR3 loop spans 14 amino acids. Trimming cost V 5 bases and J 7 bases; bases outside gene matches: 8. The germline CDR1 and CDR2 sequences are LNHDA and SQIVND (reference sequence). The CDR3 nucleotides read TGTGCCAGTAGTCCGACAGGGAGAGGGCAGCCCCAGCATTTT. Translated, it gives CASSPTGRGQPQHF.